The 6 T cell receptor beta chains reported below all come from one sample, sequenced in a study of metastatic and nonmetastatic thyroid tumors (dated by TCRdb to about 2020). No treatment had been received by any patient before thyroid surgery. Libraries were prepared through PCR. Reads for this sample came from an Illumina HiSeq 4000. TCRdb handled the public reads itself, with Q25 trimming in fastp and clone calling in MiXCR, and kept productive beta chains. For this sample there are about 16,000 clones; around 12% appear just once. Of the sample, about 15% is held by the ten largest clones. Sequenced: tumor tissue. Every receptor here comes from a female donor with papillary thyroid cancer or a benign thyroid nodule (not recorded which). Some clones in this sample may be carry-over from other donors' samples.

The chain employs TRBV7-2 and TRBJ2-3, with 9 bases fitting TRBD2. The CDR3 covers 16 residues. Germline trimming cut 2 bases from V and 2 bases from J; bases unmatched to any gene: 5. The germline CDR1 and CDR2 sequences are SGHTA and FQGNSA. The DNA for the CDR3 is TGTGCCAGCAGCTTAAGGGCTAGCGGGGCCACAGATACGCAGTATTTT. It specifies CASSLRASGATDTQYF.

This clone qualifies as medium-sized. The chain is built from TRBV5-1 and TRBJ2-1; tentative D call: TRBD1 (5 bases). Germline V CDR1 and CDR2: SGHRS, YFSETQ. The CDR3 extends over 16 amino acids. V shed 0 bases and J shed 6 bases, with 16 bases lying between them. This CDR3 is CASSLEQAARSNEQFF. For the CDR3, the DNA is TGCGCCAGCAGCTTGGAACAGGCAGCCCGGAGCAATGAGCAGTTCTTC.

At least ten counts were recorded for this clone. The chain recombines TRBV4-2 with TRBJ2-3, with 15 positions matching TRBD2. CDR3 length equals 16 residues. V lost 4 bases and J lost 9; bases outside the gene matches: 8. The V gene's germline CDR1 is LGHNA and CDR2 YNFKEQ. The CDR3 reads CASSPRTSGGAETQYF. CDR3 DNA: TGTGCCAGCAGCCCCAGGACTAGCGGGGGGGCCGAAACGCAGTATTTT.

V usage is TRBV13 and J usage is TRBJ1-1; no clear D. This CDR3 contains 13 residues. Germline assignment: CDR1 PRHDT and CDR2 FYEKMQ (reference sequence). The V and J ends lost 3 bases and 1 base respectively, with 6 bases between them. The CDR3 DNA reads TGTGCCAGCAGCTTCCGGGGGAACACTGAAGCTTTCTTT. Its translation: CASSFRGNTEAFF.

The sample holds many counts of this clone. V and J are TRBV5-4 and TRBJ2-1; TRBD2 aligns across 10 bases. Per germline, CDR1 SGHNT and CDR2 YYREEE (reference sequence). V gave up 4 bases and J gave up 5 bases; unmatched junction bases: 6. This CDR3 is built from 15 residues. As DNA, the CDR3 is TGTGCCAGCAGCGCCGGACTAGCGGCAAACAATGAGCAGTTCTTC. This sequence encodes CASSAGLAANNEQFF.

This clone was detected ten times or more. The CDR3 loop is CASSKRISNQPQHF. Written as DNA, the CDR3 is TGTGCCAGCAGCAAACGGATTAGCAATCAGCCCCAGCATTTT. The chain employs TRBV5-6 and TRBJ1-5; unclear D gene. CDR1 is SGHDT, CDR2 YYEEEE, per germline. The CDR3 is 14 amino acids. Trimming cost V 4 bases and J 0 bases, with 8 bases left between them.